Many counts were recorded for the clone carrying this T cell receptor beta chain. These data are taken from a study of response to subunit inactivated influenza vaccine. The CDR3 is 14 residues long. J was trimmed by 4 bases and V by 6 bases; bases with no gene match: 4. TCRdb ran MiXCR on the RT-PCR reads and lists one entry per CDR3 protein. The table lists 700,000 to 800,000 distinct CDR3 sequences, 18% of them singletons. This chain joins TRBV12-3 or TRBV12-4 and TRBJ1-3; 9 bases map to TRBD1. Specimen: PBMCs from blood, collected around 5 days after vaccination. The origin of this receptor is a man between 45 and 60 years old who received an inactivated influenza vaccine. The CDR3 loop is CASRQGTGGNTIYF. CDR3 bases: TGTGCCAGCAGACAAGGGACAGGGGGAAACACCATATATTTT.